The clone carrying this T cell receptor beta chain was observed once. Germline CDR1 and CDR2: LGHDT and YNNKEL (reference sequence). The CDR3 covers 16 residues. V was clipped by 1 base and J by 2 bases, with 13 bases between them. This sample was taken from a study of blood T cell repertoires in COVID-19. The wider study: Samples came from the United States, Italy and Spain, spanning acute and convalescent COVID-19. Nucleic acid was either cDNA or gDNA, and it came from T cells, B-cell-depleted T cells, or PBMCs.

Original methodology: For nucleated cells, counts were estimated from reference gene primer amplification. Generated by immunoSEQ multiplex PCR, the TCRdb table keeps only in-frame clones and is missing some. The D gene and trimming were derived from the DNA, and the V and J assignments and clone size from that table. The sample has over 100,000 clones; around 80% are singletons. Sequenced sample: peripheral blood. This TCR was recovered from a human donor in a cohort sampled during active or convalescent COVID-19. V is TRBV3-1 (or the pseudogene TRBV3-2) and J is TRBJ2-3, with D tentatively TRBD2 (6 bases). The CDR3 sequence is CASSQGAGRSTDTQYF. CDR3 coding DNA: TGTGCCAGCAGCCAAGGGGCGGGGAGATCCACAGATACGCAGTATTTT.